The rows below give T cell receptor beta chains drawn from one sample of a study of technical replicates of blood from several donors. Assay: immunoSEQ multiplex PCR; the TCRdb copy retains only in-frame clones and omits some. The profile shows around 70,000 clones, roughly 94% of them singletons. Sequencing was carried out using T cells isolated from PBMCs. Receptor source: a human donor in good health. CDR3s include the opening cysteine and the closing phenylalanine or tryptophan. The D gene is left open where the match is weak. Size tells how often a clone was seen (once, few, many) or the class of an expanded clone, and some rows leave it out.

D,size,J,V,DNA,CDR3
.,.,TRBJ2-3,TRBV5-1,TGCGCCAGCAGCTCCTCCGGGACTTATGGCACAGATACGCAGTATTTT,CASSSSGTYGTDTQYF
.,.,TRBJ2-3,TRBV15,TGTGCCACCAGCAGAGAGATCGGTAGCCCCCGCACAGATACGCAGTATTTT,CATSREIGSPRTDTQYF
.,.,TRBJ2-2,TRBV5-1,TGCGCCAGCAGCTCACAGGGAACAGGGGAGCTGTTTTTT,CASSSQGTGELFF
TRBD2,.,TRBJ2-2,TRBV27,TGTGCCAGCAGTTTATGGGGGGGTAGTGGGTTTACCGGGGAGCTGTTTTTT,CASSLWGGSGFTGELFF
TRBD1,once,TRBJ1-2,TRBV7-9,TGTGCCAGCAGCTTAGCGCCGGCAGGGGGTGAGTCTCCTAGGAAAGACTACACCTTC,CASSLAPAGGESPRKDYTF
TRBD2,.,TRBJ2-1,TRBV30,TGTGCCTGGAGTGCCTCGTCTAGCGGGATCTACAATGAGCAGTTCTTC,CAWSASSSGIYNEQFF
.,.,TRBJ1-2,TRBV28,TGTGCCAGTAGTTATTACCCAGAAGGCTACACCTTC,CASSYYPEGYTF
.,.,TRBJ2-7,TRBV4-2,TGTGCCAGCAGCCAAGATCTTAGTTGGGGAACCCAGGGCTACGAGCAGTACTTC,CASSQDLSWGTQGYEQYF
TRBD1,.,TRBJ2-7,TRBV4-3,TGCGCCAGCAGCCGAGCGAGGGACAGGGGTTACGAGCAGTACTTC,CASSRARDRGYEQYF
.,.,TRBJ1-1,TRBV6-5,TGTGCCAGCAGTAACGGGGGGGGTGACACTGAAGCTTTCTTT,CASSNGGGDTEAFF
TRBD1,.,TRBJ1-1,TRBV19,TGTGCCAGTGGGACAGGGTTGGACACTGAAGCTTTCTTT,CASGTGLDTEAFF
.,.,TRBJ2-7,TRBV19,TGTGCCAGTAGTATAGAGGGGCCCATCTCCTACGAGCAGTACTTC,CASSIEGPISYEQYF
.,.,TRBJ2-7,TRBV5-4,TGTGCCAGCAGCTTGGATCTCTACGAGCAGTACTTC,CASSLDLYEQYF
.,.,TRBJ2-6,TRBV5-1,TGCGCCAGCAGCTTGGGGCTGTACTCTGGGGCCAACGTCCTGACTTTC,CASSLGLYSGANVLTF
.,.,TRBJ1-2,TRBV20-1,TGCAGTGCTAGACTTAACTATGGCTACACCTTC,CSARLNYGYTF
TRBD2,.,TRBJ2-7,TRBV4-2,TGTGCCAGCAGCCAAGGACTAGCGGAGGCCTACGAGCAGTACTTC,CASSQGLAEAYEQYF
.,.,TRBJ2-5,TRBV19,TGTGCCAGTAGTATGAGGTTCGGAGAGACCCAGTACTTC,CASSMRFGETQYF
.,.,TRBJ2-1,TRBV10-1,.,CASTSGYRYNEQFF
.,.,TRBJ2-3,TRBV13,TGTGCCAGCAGCTTAGGCCTAGGCTATACGCAGTATTTT,CASSLGLGYTQYF
.,.,TRBJ1-4,TRBV21-1,TGTGCCAGCAGCTCGGAGCGAGGAGGGCGAGAAAAACTGTTTTTT,CASSSERGGREKLFF
.,.,TRBJ1-1,TRBV27,TGTGCCAGCAGCTCCACGACGGGAGGGGGTAAAGAAGCTTTCTTT,CASSSTTGGGKEAFF
TRBD1,.,TRBJ2-2,TRBV29-1,TGCAGCGTCGGGGACAGGTCGAGAACCGGGGAGCTGTTTTTT,CSVGDRSRTGELFF
TRBD2,.,TRBJ2-1,TRBV9,TGTGCCAGCAGCTTGGGGGAGGGCCTGGAGCAGTTCTTC,CASSLGEGLEQFF
.,.,TRBJ1-1,TRBV6-1,TGTGCCAGCAGTGAAGCGCGCTTTATGAACACTGAAGCTTTCTTT,CASSEARFMNTEAFF
TRBD1,.,TRBJ2-7,TRBV6-1,TGTGCCATCATGGGACAGGGAAACGAGCAGTACTTC,CAIMGQGNEQYF
TRBD1,.,TRBJ2-7,TRBV19,TGTGCCAGTAGTTCGGGACAGAATTACGAGCAGTACTTC,CASSSGQNYEQYF
TRBD1,.,TRBJ1-4,TRBV6-5,TGTGCCAGCAGGACCCGGGACAGGCGGGAAAAACTGTTTTTT,CASRTRDRREKLFF
TRBD2,.,TRBJ2-2,TRBV9,TGTGCCAGCAGCCCCCGGACTAGTTCTCCGCCCGGGGAGCTGTTTTTT,CASSPRTSSPPGELFF
TRBD1,.,TRBJ2-7,TRBV7-2,TGTGCCAGCAGCCGCCAGGGACAGGGCTCCTACGAGCAGTACTTC,CASSRQGQGSYEQYF
.,.,TRBJ2-1,TRBV18,TGTGCCAGCTCACCACGTATTAGCGGAAGCAATGAGCAGTTCTTC,CASSPRISGSNEQFF
TRBD2,.,TRBJ2-5,TRBV5-1,TGCGCCAGCAGCTGGGGCGGGGGGGAGACAGAGACCCAGTACTTC,CASSWGGGETETQYF
TRBD1,.,TRBJ2-7,TRBV7-9,TGTGCCAGCACCCCCACAGGGGGCGAGCAGTACTTC,CASTPTGGEQYF
.,.,TRBJ2-7,TRBV5-6,TGTGCCAGCAGCTTTCTGTTAGTGAACGAGGTCGAGCAGTACTTC,CASSFLLVNEVEQYF
TRBD2,.,TRBJ2-2,TRBV4-2,TGTGCCAGCAGCGCGACTAGCGTCACCGGGGAGCTGTTTTTT,CASSATSVTGELFF
.,.,TRBJ2-5,TRBV29-1,TGCAGCGTTGAACTGTATCGAGAGACCCAGTACTTC,CSVELYRETQYF
TRBD1,once,TRBJ1-5,TRBV7-3,TGTGCCAGCAGCTTGACAGGGGGCAATCAGCCCCAGCATTTT,CASSLTGGNQPQHF
TRBD2,.,TRBJ2-1,TRBV4-3,TGCGCCAGCAGCAGCGGGAGTGAGCAGTTCTTC,CASSSGSEQFF
.,.,TRBJ2-7,TRBV5-6,TGTGCCAGCACGCTTGGGGGACTTGCTTCCTACGAGCAGTACTTC,CASTLGGLASYEQYF
.,.,TRBJ1-5,TRBV28,TGTGCCAGCTACGGGATGGCCAATCAGCCCCAGCATTTT,CASYGMANQPQHF
.,.,TRBJ1-2,TRBV6-5,TGTGCCACTTTGGAGGGTGCGCGCGGCTACACCTTC,CATLEGARGYTF
.,.,TRBJ2-7,TRBV7-6,TGTGCCAGCAGTTCCTTAGCGTCAAAGGTCTCCTACGAGCAGTACTTC,CASSSLASKVSYEQYF
.,.,TRBJ1-1,TRBV4-2,TGTGCCAGCAGTCTCAGGGCATTGGGGACTGAAGCTTTCTTT,CASSLRALGTEAFF
TRBD1,.,TRBJ1-1,TRBV5-4,TGTGCCAGCAGCTTGGGGACAGGGATCGTAGCTGAAGCTTTCTTT,CASSLGTGIVAEAFF
TRBD1,few,TRBJ2-7,TRBV28,TGTGCCAGCAGTTTGGGGACAGGTATGTCCTACGAGCAGTACTTC,CASSLGTGMSYEQYF
TRBD2,.,TRBJ2-5,TRBV7-9,TGTGCCAGCAGCTTAGGCTCGCCTAGCGGGAGGGCCGTTTTTGGGACCCAGTACTTC,CASSLGSPSGRAVFGTQYF